This TCR beta chain was captured by sequencing in a study of T cell responses to AZD1222 COVID-19 vaccine. Overall study findings and caveats: Spike as a whole was targeted by vaccine-associated CD4 TCRs, dominant at 160-218 and 743-854. Only a handful of AZD1222 recipients, six or seven in all, had baseline seropositivity. Once two AZD1222 doses were given, Spike-specific TCR breadth and depth went up. As reported, nearly half of all spike-specific TCRs target variant regions that are unmutated.

Assay: immunoSEQ multiplex PCR; the TCRdb copy retains only in-frame clones and omits some. The sample lists approximately 140,000 clones; roughly 94% were seen once. In regard to this clone: Its antigen is not known.

V lost 10 bases and J lost 1, with 18 bases in between. Germline loops: CDR1 SNHLY, CDR2 FYNNEI. This CDR3 region has 15 residues. The source of this sequence is an adult in good health. This sequence joins TRBV2 and TRBJ2-3; TRBD1 might be the D (6 bases). This specimen was peripheral blood, taken on day 0 of AZD1222 vaccination. The DNA of the CDR3 is TGTGCCATATACCGGGACAACGATGGCACAGATACGCAGTATTTT. It codes for CAIYRDNDGTDTQYF.